The 4 T cell receptor beta chains below come from one sample, sequenced in a study of T cell changes during pregnancy in multiple sclerosis. The assay was immunoSEQ multiplex PCR, and TCRdb's table has in-frame clones only and misses some. The table lists roughly 64,000 clones, around 90% of them singletons, with roughly 6.5% in the top ten. The source was peripheral blood, collected in the third trimester of pregnancy. These receptors were taken from a female donor in good health, enrolled as a control in a pregnancy study.

The chain is built from TRBV27 and TRBJ2-7, with 11 bases matching TRBD1. The V gene end was trimmed by 5 bases and the J gene end by 2 bases; junction bases not matched to a gene: 5. This CDR3 has 15 amino acids. CDR1 is MNHEY and CDR2 is SMNVEV in the germline V gene (reference sequence). CDR3 protein: CASSDPGQGAYEQYF. The CDR3 DNA sequence: TGTGCCAGCAGTGACCCGGGACAGGGGGCCTACGAGCAGTACTTC.

J is TRBJ2-1 and V is TRBV2, with 11 bases fitting TRBD2. The junction had 6 bases not matched to a gene; V was cut back by 8 bases and J by 3 bases. This CDR3 spans 15 amino acids. Germline CDR1 is SNHLY and CDR2 is FYNNEI. The CDR3 DNA follows: TGTGCCAGCGGCGCCCTAGCGGGAGGCTACAATGAGCAGTTCTTC. Encoded protein: CASGALAGGYNEQFF.

There are a few counts of this clone. A read error may account for a junction end that differs from germline. The genes are TRBV4-1 and TRBJ2-2; the D gene is possibly TRBD1 (6 bases). The CDR3 runs to 15 residues. CDR1 MGHRA and CDR2 YSYEKL come from the germline V gene. In DNA, the CDR3 is TGCGCCAGCAGCCAATTGACAGGAAACATCGGGGAGCTGTTTTTT. Translating gives CASSQLTGNIGELFF.

The chain carries TRBV7-8 and TRBJ2-7; the match to TRBD1 covers 7 bases. Germline assignment: CDR1 SGHVS and CDR2 FQNEAQ. Losses at the gene ends were 1 base for V and 6 bases for J; bases not matched to a gene: 6. The CDR3 is 14 amino acids. The CDR3: CASSLGQGVGEQYF. Written as DNA, the CDR3 is TGTGCCAGCAGCTTAGGCCAGGGGGTGGGCGAGCAGTACTTC.